This section outlines one TCR beta chain sequence together with its context. Its antigen remains unknown. Using immunoSEQ multiplex PCR, the repertoire was profiled, and TCRdb retains in-frame clones only, with some absent. The sample has more than 85,000 clones; 90% are singletons. This sample was taken from a study of OX40 agonist ivuxolimab in advanced cancers. Findings and limits, study-wide: Clonal expansion among partial responders at 0.1-3.0 mg/kg ranked near the lowest. Both CD4+ and CD8+ T cell populations in blood had undergone clonal expansion by week 6 at 0.1 to 3.0 mg/kg.

The length of the CDR3 is 16 residues. Trimming removed 0 bases at V and 2 bases at J, with 9 bases between. Germline lookup yields CDR1 SGHDT and CDR2 YYEEEE. The TCR originated in an adult with an advanced solid tumor such as melanoma, head and neck, liver or kidney cancer. The genes are TRBV5-6 and TRBJ2-6; no definite D call. Material: CD4+ or CD8+ T cells sorted from blood, obtained in a trial of the OX40 agonist ivuxolimab. The CDR3 DNA reads TGTGCCAGCAGCTTGGGGTTCGAGCCTGGGGCCAACGTCCTGACTTTC. Translating gives CASSLGFEPGANVLTF.